This T cell receptor beta chain stems from a study of graft-versus-host responses after intestinal transplantation. General observations from the study: GvH clones appeared in recipient marrow, some first in ileum or blood. Allografts of patients with graft-donor T cell macrochimerism showed high graft-versus-host to host-versus-graft clone ratios.

Germline-derived CDR1 and CDR2 are SGHTA and FQGNSA. The CDR3 covers 15 residues. Trimming left V 1 base short and J 0 bases short, with 8 bases between. Repertoires were generated with immunoSEQ multiplex PCR, while TCRdb's copy carries only in-frame clones and drops some. The table lists 9,900 or so clones, roughly a third of them singletons, with 1.9% in the top ten. Proliferating responders of the CD3+CD4+ and CD3+CD8+ phenotypes with low CFSE were sorted after the reaction. The sequence was collected from a human patient who was an organ donor for intestinal transplantation. Sequences were derived from alloreactive CD4+ T cells from a mixed lymphocyte reaction culture, sampled before transplantation. Stated subset: CFSE-low proliferating T cells sorted from roughly six-day pre-transplant mixed lymphocyte reaction (GvH or HvG direction). The chain has TRBV7-2 and TRBJ2-3; D call uncertain. The CDR3 spells CASSLVLQSTDTQYF. Here the CDR3 DNA reads TGTGCCAGCAGCTTAGTGCTCCAGAGCACAGATACGCAGTATTTT.